This TCR beta chain was identified in a study of response to subunit inactivated influenza vaccine. Comment on this clonotype: Its antigen is not known. A much more abundant neighbour one base away suggests this may be a read error.

Overall study findings and caveats: Authors suggested seasonal influenza vaccinations each recruit few new T cells.

Germline V gene lookup returns CDR1 MRHNA and CDR2 SNTAGT. The CDR3 runs to 16 residues. V was trimmed by 4 bases and J by 7 bases, leaving 20 bases between them. TCRdb redid the calling of the RT-PCR reads with MiXCR, one entry per CDR3 protein. The sample includes 500,000 to 600,000 distinct CDR3 sequences, roughly 13% seen only once; the top ten take about 12%. This receptor was taken from a man aged 45-65 years who received an inactivated influenza vaccine. The rearrangement uses TRBV6-4 and TRBJ2-1, with D tentatively TRBD2 (6 bases). Material: PBMCs from blood, obtained 40 to 50 days after vaccination. In DNA form, the CDR3 reads TGTGCCAGCAGTGCGAGACGGGGGACTTCCAAGAATGAGCAGTTCTTC. It codes for CASSARRGTSKNEQFF.